This TCR beta chain is drawn from a study of OX40 agonist ivuxolimab in advanced cancers. About the investigation overall: Ivuxolimab was a fully human IgG2 agonistic monoclonal antibody targeting the costimulatory receptor OX40 (CD134). Intravenous ivuxolimab was administered to patients every 2 weeks at six dose levels: 0.01, 0.1, 0.3, 1.5, 3 and 10 mg/kg. Among the 52 dose-escalation patients, around 19 had hepatocellular carcinoma, about 15 melanoma, 9 renal cell carcinoma and 9 head and neck cancer. In the dose-escalation cohort, 75% to 85% of patients were male, and the mean age was 60 years with a range of roughly 23 to 90. Prior anti-PD-1, anti-PD-L1 or anti-CTLA-4 therapy was permitted, and checkpoint inhibitors had been received by about two fifths of dose-escalation patients. Three dose-escalation patients achieved partial responses, one with hepatocellular carcinoma and two with cutaneous melanoma. Peripheral TCRbeta sequencing aimed to test whether ivuxolimab altered TCR sequence diversity and caused clonal T-cell expansion. The paper reports the monotherapy dose-escalation portion (N of about 52 patients) of the phase I ivuxolimab trial.

Patients with autoimmune disease history or receiving systemic immunosuppression were excluded from the trial. Peripheral blood for TCR sequencing was collected from all dose cohorts at baseline, on cycle 4 day 1, and on cycle 7 day 1. The samples were drawn from a first-in-human, open-label, multicenter phase I dose-escalation trial of ivuxolimab. Adults with locally advanced or metastatic melanoma, renal cell carcinoma, hepatocellular carcinoma or head and neck squamous cell carcinoma were enrolled in the trial. Before TCR sequencing, CD4+ T cells and CD8+ T cells from peripheral blood were sorted into separate populations. Points the paper makes about the study in general: In partial responders in the 0.1-3.0 mg/kg groups, normalized peripheral clonal expansion was found to be among the lowest, especially among CD8+ T cells. After ivuxolimab, CD8+ T cells had more expanded clones than CD4+ T cells on average. At doses from 0.1 to 3.0 mg/kg, clonal expansion was seen in both CD4+ and CD8+ blood T cells between baseline and week 6. The antigen specificity of the peripheral T cells that underwent clonal expansion was not determined. Low levels of normalized T-cell clonal expansion were also seen in some nonresponding patients.

Turning to this clone: Its recognized antigen is unknown. It has no much larger one-base neighbor in the sample; base qualities were not kept.

A distance of 15 bases separates the germline ends of V and J, which lose 7 bases and 4 bases respectively. The CDR3 sequence holds 14 residues, the cysteine and phenylalanine included. Only CDR3 DNA is held: 42 bases, read in frame from base 1. Per the germline V gene, ENHRY is the CDR1 and SYGVKD is the CDR2. To sequence the TCRbeta CDR3 region, genomic DNA was isolated from the sorted cells. TCRbeta CDR3 regions were sequenced using the immunoSEQ Assay. This is the immuneACCESS table as TCRdb keeps it, with only in-frame sequences that have V and J called. A part of the clones is gone; compared with another copy, unresolved V genes explain less than half, and the rest is unexplained. The sample records roughly 49,000 clones, about 80% of which are singletons. The ten most abundant clones make up approximately 8% of the sample.

The sequence links TRBV10-3 to TRBJ2-3, with an unclear D gene assignment. This sample comprised CD4+ or CD8+ T cells sorted from blood, obtained in a trial of the OX40 agonist ivuxolimab. This receptor was taken from an adult with an advanced solid tumor such as melanoma, head and neck, liver or kidney cancer. The DNA is TGTGCCATCAAGAGTGACCCTGCGGCAGATACGCAGTATTTT. This yields the protein CAIKSDPAADTQYF.